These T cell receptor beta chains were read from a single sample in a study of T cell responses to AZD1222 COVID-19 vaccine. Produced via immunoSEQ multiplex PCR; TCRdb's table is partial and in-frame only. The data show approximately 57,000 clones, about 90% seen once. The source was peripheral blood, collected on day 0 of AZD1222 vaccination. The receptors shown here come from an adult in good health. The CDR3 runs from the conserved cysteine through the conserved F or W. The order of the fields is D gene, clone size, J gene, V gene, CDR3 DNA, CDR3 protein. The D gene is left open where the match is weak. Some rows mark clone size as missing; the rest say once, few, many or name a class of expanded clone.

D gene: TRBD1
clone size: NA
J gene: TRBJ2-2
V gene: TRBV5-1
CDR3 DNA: TGCGCCAGCAAGAAAATCGACAGGGATAACGGGGAGCTGTTTTTT
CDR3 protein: CASKKIDRDNGELFF

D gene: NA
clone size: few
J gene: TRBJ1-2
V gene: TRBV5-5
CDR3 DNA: TGTGCCAGCAGCGACCACGGCTATGGCTACACCTTC
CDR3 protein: CASSDHGYGYTF

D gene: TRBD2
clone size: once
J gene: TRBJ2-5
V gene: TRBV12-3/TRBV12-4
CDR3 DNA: TGTGCCAGCAATCCTAGCGGTGGGGAGACCCAGTACTTC
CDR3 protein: CASNPSGGETQYF

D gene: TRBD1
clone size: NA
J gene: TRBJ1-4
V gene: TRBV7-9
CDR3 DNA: TGTGCCAGCAGTCATTTTGTGGGACAGGGGCTGGGTGAAAAACTGTTTTTT
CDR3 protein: CASSHFVGQGLGEKLFF

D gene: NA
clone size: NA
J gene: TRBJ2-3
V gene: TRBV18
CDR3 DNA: TGTGCCAGCTCACCTAGCACAGATACGCAGTATTTT
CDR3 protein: CASSPSTDTQYF

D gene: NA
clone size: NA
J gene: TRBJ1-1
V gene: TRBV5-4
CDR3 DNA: TGTGCCAGCAGCCAGCCCGGGGTTACTGAAGCTTTCTTT
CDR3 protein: CASSQPGVTEAFF

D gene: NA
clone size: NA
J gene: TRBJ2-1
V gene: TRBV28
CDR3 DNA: TGTGCCAGCAGTTTTTTGGACCTAAAACGCAATGAGCAGTTCTTC
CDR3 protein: CASSFLDLKRNEQFF

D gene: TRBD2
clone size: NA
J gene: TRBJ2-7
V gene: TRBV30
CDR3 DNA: TGTGCCTGGAGGGCTTTTAGCGGGAGTCCCTACGAGCAGTACTTC
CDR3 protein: CAWRAFSGSPYEQYF

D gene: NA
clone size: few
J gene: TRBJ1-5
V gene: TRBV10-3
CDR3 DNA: TGTGCCATCGACGATGGCGGCAATCAGCCCCAGCATTTT
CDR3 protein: CAIDDGGNQPQHF

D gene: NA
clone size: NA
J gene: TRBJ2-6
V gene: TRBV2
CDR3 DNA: TGTGCCAGCAGTGAATTCTTCTCTGGGGCCAACGTCCTGACTTTC
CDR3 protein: CASSEFFSGANVLTF

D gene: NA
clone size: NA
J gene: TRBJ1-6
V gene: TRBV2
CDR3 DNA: TGTGCCAGTGGGGGAGCGGCGGGTTCACCCCTCCACTTT
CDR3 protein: CASGGAAGSPLHF

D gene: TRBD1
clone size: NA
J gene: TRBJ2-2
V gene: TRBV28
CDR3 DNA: TGTGCCAGCGGGGGTGGACAGGTAGTCACCGGGGAGCTGTTTTTT
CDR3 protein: CASGGGQVVTGELFF

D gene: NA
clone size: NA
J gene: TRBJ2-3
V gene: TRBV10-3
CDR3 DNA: TGTGCCATCAGTGAGTCGACAGGCACAGATACGCAGTATTTT
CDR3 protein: CAISESTGTDTQYF

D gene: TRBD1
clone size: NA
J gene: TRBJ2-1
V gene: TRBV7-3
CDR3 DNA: TGTGCCAGCAGCCCCCGGAGACAGGGGGCGCCGTATGAGCAGTTCTTC
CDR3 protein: CASSPRRQGAPYEQFF

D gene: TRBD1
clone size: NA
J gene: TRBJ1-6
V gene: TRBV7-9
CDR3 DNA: TGTGCCAGCAGCTTAGGGGGTCCGCGACAGGGACGGTCACCCCTCCACTTT
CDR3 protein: CASSLGGPRQGRSPLHF

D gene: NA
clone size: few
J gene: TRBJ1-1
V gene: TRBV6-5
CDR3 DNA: TGTGCCAGCAGTTACGGGGGAACGAACACTGAAGCTTTCTTT
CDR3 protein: CASSYGGTNTEAFF

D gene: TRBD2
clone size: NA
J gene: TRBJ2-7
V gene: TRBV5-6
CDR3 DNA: TGTGCCAGCAGCCCCGGGACTAGCGGGAGTTTCTACGAGCAGTACTTC
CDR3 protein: CASSPGTSGSFYEQYF

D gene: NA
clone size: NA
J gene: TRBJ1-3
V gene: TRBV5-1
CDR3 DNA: TGCGCCAGCAGCTCCACCGATCTCTCTGGAAACACCATATATTTT
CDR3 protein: CASSSTDLSGNTIYF

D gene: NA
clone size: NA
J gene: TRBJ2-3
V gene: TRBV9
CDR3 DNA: TGTGCCAGCAGCATTAACACAGATACGCAGTATTTT
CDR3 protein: CASSINTDTQYF

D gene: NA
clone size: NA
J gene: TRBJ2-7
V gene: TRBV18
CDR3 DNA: TGTGCCAGCTCACCAAATTTCGGGGACCTCAATGAGCAGTACTTC
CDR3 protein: CASSPNFGDLNEQYF

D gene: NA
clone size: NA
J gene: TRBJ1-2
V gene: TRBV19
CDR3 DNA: TGTGCCAGTAGTATAGATTCTGGATTCTATGGCTACACCTTC
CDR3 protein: CASSIDSGFYGYTF

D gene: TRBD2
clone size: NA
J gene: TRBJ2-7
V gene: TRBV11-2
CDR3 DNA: TGTGCCAGCAGCTTTGCTAGCGGGGGAGAATACGAGCAGTACTTC
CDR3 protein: CASSFASGGEYEQYF

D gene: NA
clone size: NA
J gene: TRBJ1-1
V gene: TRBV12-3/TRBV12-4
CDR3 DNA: TGTGCCAGCAGCCTCGACGGGAACACTGAAGCTTTCTTT
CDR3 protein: CASSLDGNTEAFF

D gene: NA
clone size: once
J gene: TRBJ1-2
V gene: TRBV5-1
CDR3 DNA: TGCGCCAGCAGCTTGGGCCTCTCGGGTGGCTATGGCTACACCTTC
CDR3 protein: CASSLGLSGGYGYTF

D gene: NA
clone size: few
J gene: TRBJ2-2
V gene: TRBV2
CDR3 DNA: TGTGCCAGCGTCCGGGACGCCGGTTCGAACACCGGGGAGCTGTTTTTT
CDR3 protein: CASVRDAGSNTGELFF

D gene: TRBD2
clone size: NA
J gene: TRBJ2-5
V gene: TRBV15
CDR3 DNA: TGTGCCACCTCACTAGCGGGATCGGAGACCCAGTACTTC
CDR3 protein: CATSLAGSETQYF

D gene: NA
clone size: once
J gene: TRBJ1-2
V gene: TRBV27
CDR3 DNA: TGTGCCAGCAGTCGGGGGGACCCAGGTTATGGCTACACCTTC
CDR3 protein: CASSRGDPGYGYTF

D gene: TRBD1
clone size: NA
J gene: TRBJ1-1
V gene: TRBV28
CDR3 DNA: TGTGCCAGCAGTTTCTCCGGGACAGGCGGAACTTTCTTT
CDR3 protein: CASSFSGTGGTFF

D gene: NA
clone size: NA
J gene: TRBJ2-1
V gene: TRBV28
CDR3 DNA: TGTGCCAGCAGTTCCCCCGTAGAGGGCGGGGATAAAAATGAGCAGTTCTTC
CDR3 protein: CASSSPVEGGDKNEQFF

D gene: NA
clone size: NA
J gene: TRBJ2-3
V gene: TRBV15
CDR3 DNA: TGTGCCACCAGCGAGGGAACAGATACGCAGTATTTT
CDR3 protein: CATSEGTDTQYF

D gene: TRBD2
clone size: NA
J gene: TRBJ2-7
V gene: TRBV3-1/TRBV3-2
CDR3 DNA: TGTGCCAGCAGCCACTACATCGGGACTAGGTCCTACGAGCAGTACTTC
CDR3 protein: CASSHYIGTRSYEQYF

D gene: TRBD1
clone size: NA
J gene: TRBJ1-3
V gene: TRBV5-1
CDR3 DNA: TGCGCCAGCAGCCATGGGAGCCGGACAGGGGCTATAGGAAACACCATATATTTT
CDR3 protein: CASSHGSRTGAIGNTIYF

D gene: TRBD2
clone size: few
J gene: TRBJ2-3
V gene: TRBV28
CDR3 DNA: TGTGCCAGCAGTCCAAACTCAGCGGGAGTAAGCGCAGATACGCAGTATTTT
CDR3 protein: CASSPNSAGVSADTQYF

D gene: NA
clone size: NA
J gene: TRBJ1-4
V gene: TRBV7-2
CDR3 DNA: TGTGCCAGCAGCTTAGCAGGCGGGACTGGTGGTGAAAAACTGTTTTTT
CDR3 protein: CASSLAGGTGGEKLFF

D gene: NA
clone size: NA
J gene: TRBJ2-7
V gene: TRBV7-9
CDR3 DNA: TGTGCCAGCAGCTTAGCGGGGCCAACCTACGAGCAGTACTTC
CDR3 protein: CASSLAGPTYEQYF

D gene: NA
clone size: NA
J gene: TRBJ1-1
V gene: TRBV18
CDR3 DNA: TGTGCCAGCTCCCCTGGGTGGGACACTGAAGCTTTCTTT
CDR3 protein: CASSPGWDTEAFF

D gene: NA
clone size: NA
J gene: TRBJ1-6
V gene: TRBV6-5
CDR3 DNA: TGTGCCAGCAGCAAAAGGTGGACGGATAATTCACCCCTCCACTTT
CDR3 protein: CASSKRWTDNSPLHF

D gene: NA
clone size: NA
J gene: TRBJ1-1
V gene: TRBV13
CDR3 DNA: TGTGCCAGCAGCTTAGAAGGACAGAAACTGAACACTGAAGCTTTCTTT
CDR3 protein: CASSLEGQKLNTEAFF

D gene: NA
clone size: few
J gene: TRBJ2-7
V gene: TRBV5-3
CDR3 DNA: TGTGCCAGAAGCTTGCAAAACGACTACGAGCAGTACTTC
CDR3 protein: CARSLQNDYEQYF

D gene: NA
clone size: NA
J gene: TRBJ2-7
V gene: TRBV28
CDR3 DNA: TGTGCCAGCAGTTTACCCACGGTTCCGAAGCAGTACTTC
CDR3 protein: CASSLPTVPKQYF

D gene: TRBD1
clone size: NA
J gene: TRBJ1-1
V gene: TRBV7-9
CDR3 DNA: TGTGCCAGCAGCTTAGCGCGTACAGGGGGGAACACTGAAGCTTTCTTT
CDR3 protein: CASSLARTGGNTEAFF

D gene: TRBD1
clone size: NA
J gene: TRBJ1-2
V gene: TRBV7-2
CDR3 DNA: TGTGCCAGCAGCTTAGAACAGGGGGCGAGCTACACCTTC
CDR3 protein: CASSLEQGASYTF

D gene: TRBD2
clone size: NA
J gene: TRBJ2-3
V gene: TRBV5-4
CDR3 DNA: TGTGCCAGCAGCTTATCTAGCGGCGTCAGCACAGATACGCAGTATTTT
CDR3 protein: CASSLSSGVSTDTQYF

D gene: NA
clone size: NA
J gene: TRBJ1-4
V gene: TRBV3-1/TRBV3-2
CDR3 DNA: TGTGCCAGCAGCCAAAGACAGACCTTTGAAAAACTGTTTTTT
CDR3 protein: CASSQRQTFEKLFF

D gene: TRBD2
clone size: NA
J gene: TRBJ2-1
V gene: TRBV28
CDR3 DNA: TGTGCCAGCAGTTTCCCTTCGAGGGGAGGGCCTAAGTTGGGGCAGTTCTTC
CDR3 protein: CASSFPSRGGPKLGQFF

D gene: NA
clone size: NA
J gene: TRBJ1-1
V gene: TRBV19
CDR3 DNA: TGTGCCAGTAGTATACGCGACACTGAAGCTTTCTTT
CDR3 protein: CASSIRDTEAFF

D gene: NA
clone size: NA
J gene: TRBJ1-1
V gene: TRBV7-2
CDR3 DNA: TGTGCCAGCAGCTTAGTAGTAGGTCGTAGCACTGAAGCTTTCTTT
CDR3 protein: CASSLVVGRSTEAFF

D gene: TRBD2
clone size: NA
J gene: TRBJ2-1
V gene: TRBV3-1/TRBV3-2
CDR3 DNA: TGTGCCAGCAGCCAAGGGGCGAGCGGGAGTAACAATGAGCAGTTCTTC
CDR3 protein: CASSQGASGSNNEQFF

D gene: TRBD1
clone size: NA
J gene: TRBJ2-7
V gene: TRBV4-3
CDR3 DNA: TGCGCCAGCAGCCGGTCACAGGGGGCGAATGAGCAGTACTTC
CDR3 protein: CASSRSQGANEQYF

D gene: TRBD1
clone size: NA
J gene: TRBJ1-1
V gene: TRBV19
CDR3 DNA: TGTGCCAGTAAAATTCGGACAGGGGGCACTGAAGCTTTCTTT
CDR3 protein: CASKIRTGGTEAFF

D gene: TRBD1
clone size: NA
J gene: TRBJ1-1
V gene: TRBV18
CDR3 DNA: TGTGCCAGCTCACCTCGGACAGGGGGCGAGGGCACTGAAGCTTTCTTT
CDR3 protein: CASSPRTGGEGTEAFF

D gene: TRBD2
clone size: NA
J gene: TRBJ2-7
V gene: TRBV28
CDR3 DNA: TGTGCCAGCAGTTTAAGTAGCGCCTCACCTCGGGAGGACGAGCAGTACTTC
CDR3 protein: CASSLSSASPREDEQYF

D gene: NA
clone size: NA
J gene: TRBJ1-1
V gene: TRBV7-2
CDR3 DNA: TGTGCCAGCAGCTCCAGAGGGGTTAAAGCTTTCTTT
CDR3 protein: CASSSRGVKAFF

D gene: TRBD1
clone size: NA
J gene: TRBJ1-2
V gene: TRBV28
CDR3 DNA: TGTGCCAGCAGTTCGCCAGGAGGACAGGGATCGAATGGCTACACCTTC
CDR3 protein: CASSSPGGQGSNGYTF

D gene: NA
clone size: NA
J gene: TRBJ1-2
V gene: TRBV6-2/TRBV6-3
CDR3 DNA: TGTGCCAGCAGTCAACCGTCCTATGGCTACACCTTC
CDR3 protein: CASSQPSYGYTF

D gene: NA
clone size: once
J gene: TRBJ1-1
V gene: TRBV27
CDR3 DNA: TGTGCCAGCAGTCAGGGGATGAACACTGAAGCTTTCTTT
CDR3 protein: CASSQGMNTEAFF

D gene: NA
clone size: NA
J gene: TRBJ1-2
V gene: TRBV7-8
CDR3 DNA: TGTGCCAGCAGCTTAGGGACGCGCAACTATGGCTACACCTTC
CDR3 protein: CASSLGTRNYGYTF

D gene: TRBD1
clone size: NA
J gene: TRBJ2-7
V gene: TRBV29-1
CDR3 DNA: TGCAGCGTTTTCGACAGGGGGCGTGGGCAGTACTTC
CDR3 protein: CSVFDRGRGQYF

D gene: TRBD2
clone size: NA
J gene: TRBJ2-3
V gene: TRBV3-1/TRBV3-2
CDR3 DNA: TGTGCCAGCAGCCCTTTTCGGACTAGCGGTAGCACAGATACGCAGTATTTT
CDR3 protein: CASSPFRTSGSTDTQYF

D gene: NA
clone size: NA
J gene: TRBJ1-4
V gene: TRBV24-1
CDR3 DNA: TGTGCCACCGAATTTAATGAAAAACTGTTTTTT
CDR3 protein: CATEFNEKLFF